This T cell receptor (beta chain) is from a study of blood T cell repertoires in COVID-19. Study information: PBMCs, B-cell-depleted T cells, or T cells were the source of the cDNA or gDNA that made up the material.

This clone was detected only a few times. This CDR3 has 16 residues. Germline CDR1 and CDR2: SQVTM and ANQGSEA. The V gene end was trimmed by 4 bases and the J gene end by 6 bases; junction bases not matched to a gene: 18. This table comes from immunoSEQ multiplex PCR, and its TCRdb copy is limited to in-frame clones, with some not included. Of around 150,000 clones listed, approximately 90% are singletons. The chain recombines TRBV29-1 with TRBJ2-7, with TRBD1 identical over 7 bases. Material for sequencing was peripheral blood. This clonotype was obtained from a woman aged 55-70 years who had recovered from COVID-19. DNA of the CDR3: TGCAGCGTTGGAGGGGGCACTGGCACCGGTTCTGGCGAGCAGTACTTC. Amino acids: CSVGGGTGTGSGEQYF.